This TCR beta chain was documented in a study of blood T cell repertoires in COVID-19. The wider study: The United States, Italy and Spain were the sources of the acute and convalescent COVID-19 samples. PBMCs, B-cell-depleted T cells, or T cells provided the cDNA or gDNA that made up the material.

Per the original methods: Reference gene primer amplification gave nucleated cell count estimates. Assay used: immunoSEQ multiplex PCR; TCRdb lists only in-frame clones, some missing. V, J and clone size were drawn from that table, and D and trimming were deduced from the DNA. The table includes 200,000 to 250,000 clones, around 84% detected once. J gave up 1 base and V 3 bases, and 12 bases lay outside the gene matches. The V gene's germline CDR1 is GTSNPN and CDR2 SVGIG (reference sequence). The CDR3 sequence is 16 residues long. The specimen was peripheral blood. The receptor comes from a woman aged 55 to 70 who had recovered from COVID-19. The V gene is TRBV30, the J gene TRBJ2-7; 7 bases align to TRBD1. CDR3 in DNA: TGTGCCTGGAGGGGTAGACAGGGAGTGGGGTCCTACGAGCAGTACTTC. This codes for CAWRGRQGVGSYEQYF.